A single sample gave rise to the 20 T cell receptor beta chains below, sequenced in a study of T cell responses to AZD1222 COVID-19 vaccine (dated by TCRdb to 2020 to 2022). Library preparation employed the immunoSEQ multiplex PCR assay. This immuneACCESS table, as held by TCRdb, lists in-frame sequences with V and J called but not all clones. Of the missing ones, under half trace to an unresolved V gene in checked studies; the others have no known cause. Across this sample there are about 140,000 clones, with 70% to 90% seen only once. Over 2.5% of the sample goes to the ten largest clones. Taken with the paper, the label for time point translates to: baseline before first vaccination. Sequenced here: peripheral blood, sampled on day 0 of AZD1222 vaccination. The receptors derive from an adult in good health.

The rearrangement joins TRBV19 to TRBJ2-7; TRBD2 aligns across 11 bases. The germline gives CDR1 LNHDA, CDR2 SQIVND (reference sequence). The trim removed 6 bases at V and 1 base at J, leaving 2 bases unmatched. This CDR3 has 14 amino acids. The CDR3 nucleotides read TGTGCCAGTAGCCGACTAGCGGGATCCTACGAGCAGTACTTC. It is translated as CASSRLAGSYEQYF.

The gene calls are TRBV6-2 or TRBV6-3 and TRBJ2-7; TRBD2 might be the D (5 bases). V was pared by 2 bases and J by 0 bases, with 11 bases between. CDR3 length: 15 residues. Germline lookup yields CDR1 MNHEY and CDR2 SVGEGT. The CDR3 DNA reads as TGTGCCAGCAGTTACCACCCCGGGATCTCCTACGAGCAGTACTTC. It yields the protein CASSYHPGISYEQYF.

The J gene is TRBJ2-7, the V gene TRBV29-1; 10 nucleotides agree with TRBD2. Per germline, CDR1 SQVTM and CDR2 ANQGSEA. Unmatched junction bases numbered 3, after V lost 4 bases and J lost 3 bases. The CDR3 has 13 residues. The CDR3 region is CSVGGLANYEQYF. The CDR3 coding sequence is TGCAGCGTTGGGGGACTAGCGAACTACGAGCAGTACTTC.

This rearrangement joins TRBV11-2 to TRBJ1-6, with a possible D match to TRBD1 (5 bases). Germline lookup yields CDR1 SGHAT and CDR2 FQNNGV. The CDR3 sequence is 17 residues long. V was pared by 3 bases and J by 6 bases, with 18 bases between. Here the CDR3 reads CASSFRRDPGPNSPLHF. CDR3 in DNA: TGTGCCAGCAGCTTTCGCCGGGACCCAGGCCCTAATTCACCCCTCCACTTT.

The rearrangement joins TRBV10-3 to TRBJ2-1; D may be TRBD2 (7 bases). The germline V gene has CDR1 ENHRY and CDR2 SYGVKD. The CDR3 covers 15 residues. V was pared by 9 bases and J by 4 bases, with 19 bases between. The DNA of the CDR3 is TGTGCCATTTCCCTCAAGGGGGGGGCTTACAATGAGCAGTTCTTC. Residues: CAISLKGGAYNEQFF.

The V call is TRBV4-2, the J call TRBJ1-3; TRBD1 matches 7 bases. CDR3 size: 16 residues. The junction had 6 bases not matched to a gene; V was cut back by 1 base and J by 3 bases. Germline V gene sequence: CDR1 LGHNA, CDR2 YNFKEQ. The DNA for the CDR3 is TGTGCCAGCAGCCAAGCCCACAGGGGAGATGGAAACACCATATATTTT. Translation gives CASSQAHRGDGNTIYF.

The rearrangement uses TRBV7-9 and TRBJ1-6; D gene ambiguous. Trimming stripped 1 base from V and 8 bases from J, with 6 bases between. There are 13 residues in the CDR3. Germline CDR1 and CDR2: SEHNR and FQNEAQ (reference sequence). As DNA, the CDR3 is TGTGCCAGCAGCTTAGACAGCGATTCACCCCTCCACTTT. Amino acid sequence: CASSLDSDSPLHF.

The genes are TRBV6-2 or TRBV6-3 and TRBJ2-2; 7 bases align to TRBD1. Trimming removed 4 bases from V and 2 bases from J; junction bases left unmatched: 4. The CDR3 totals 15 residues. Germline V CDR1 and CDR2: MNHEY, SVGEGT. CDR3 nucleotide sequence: TGTGCCAGCAGTTCGGACAGGCGAAACACCGGGGAGCTGTTTTTT. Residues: CASSSDRRNTGELFF.

The CDR3 nucleotides read TGTGCCACCAGCAATCCAGGGTCTGAAGCTTTCTTT. Its translation is CATSNPGSEAFF. The chain employs TRBV15 and TRBJ1-1; a possible D gene is TRBD1 (5 bases). Germline V gives CDR1 LNHNV, CDR2 YYDKDF (reference sequence). Trimming took off 4 bases at V and 6 bases at J, with 9 bases between the two ends. The CDR3 consists of 12 residues. The full variable domain, in which reference TRBV15 and TRBJ1-1 provide the parts outside the CDR3, is DAMVIQNPRYQVTQFGKPVTLSCSQTLNHNVMYWYQQKSSQAPKLLFHYYDKDFNNEADTPDNFQSRRPNTSFCFLDIRSPGLGDTAMYLCATSNPGSEAFFGQGTRLTVV.

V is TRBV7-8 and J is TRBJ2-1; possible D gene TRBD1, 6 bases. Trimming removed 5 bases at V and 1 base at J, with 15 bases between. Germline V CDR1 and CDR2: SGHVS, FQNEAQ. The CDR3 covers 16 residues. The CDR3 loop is CASSLGWGLSYNEQFF. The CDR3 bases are TGTGCCAGCAGCCTAGGGTGGGGGCTGTCCTACAATGAGCAGTTCTTC.

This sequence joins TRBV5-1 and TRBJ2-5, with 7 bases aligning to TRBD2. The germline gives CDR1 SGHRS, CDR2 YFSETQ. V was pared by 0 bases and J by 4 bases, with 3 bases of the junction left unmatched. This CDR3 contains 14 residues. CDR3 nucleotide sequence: TGCGCCAGCAGCTTGGGCGGGGGATCAGAGACCCAGTACTTC. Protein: CASSLGGGSETQYF.

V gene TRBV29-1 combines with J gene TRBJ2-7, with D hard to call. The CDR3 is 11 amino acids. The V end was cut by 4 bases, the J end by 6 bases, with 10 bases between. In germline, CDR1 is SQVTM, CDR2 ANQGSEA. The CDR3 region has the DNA TGCAGCGTTGGTGTAGGACGCGAGCAGTACTTC. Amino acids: CSVGVGREQYF.

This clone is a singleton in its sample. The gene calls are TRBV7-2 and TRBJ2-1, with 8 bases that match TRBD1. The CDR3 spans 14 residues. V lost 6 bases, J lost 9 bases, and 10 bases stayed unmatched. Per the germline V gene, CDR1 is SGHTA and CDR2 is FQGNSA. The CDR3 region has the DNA TGTGCCAGCAGTTCCGGGACAGGAATCCTTGAGCAGTTCTTC. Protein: CASSSGTGILEQFF.

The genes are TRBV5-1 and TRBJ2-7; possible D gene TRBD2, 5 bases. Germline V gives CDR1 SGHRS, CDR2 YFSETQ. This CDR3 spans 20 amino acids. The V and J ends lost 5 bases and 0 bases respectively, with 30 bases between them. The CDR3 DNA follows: TGCGCCAGCAGGAGAAACCTATGGTCCGGACTGGACCAGAGCTCCTACGAGCAGTACTTC. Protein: CASRRNLWSGLDQSSYEQYF.

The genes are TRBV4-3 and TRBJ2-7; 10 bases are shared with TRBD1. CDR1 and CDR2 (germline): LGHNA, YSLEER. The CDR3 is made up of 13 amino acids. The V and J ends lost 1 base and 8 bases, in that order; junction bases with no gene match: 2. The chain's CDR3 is CASSQGQGAQQYF. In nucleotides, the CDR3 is TGCGCCAGCAGCCAAGGACAGGGGGCTCAGCAGTACTTC.

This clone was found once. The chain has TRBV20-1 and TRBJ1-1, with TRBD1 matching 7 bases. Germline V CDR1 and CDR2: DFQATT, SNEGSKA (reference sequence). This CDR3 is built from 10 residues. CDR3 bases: TGCAGCGCAGGGGGTACTGAAGCTTTCTTT. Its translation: CSAGGTEAFF.

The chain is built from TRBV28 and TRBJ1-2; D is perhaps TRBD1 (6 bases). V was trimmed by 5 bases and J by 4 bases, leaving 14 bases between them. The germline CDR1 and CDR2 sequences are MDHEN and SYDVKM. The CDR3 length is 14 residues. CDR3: CASSPRTVPYGYTF. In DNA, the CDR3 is TGTGCCAGCAGTCCCCGGACAGTTCCCTATGGCTACACCTTC.

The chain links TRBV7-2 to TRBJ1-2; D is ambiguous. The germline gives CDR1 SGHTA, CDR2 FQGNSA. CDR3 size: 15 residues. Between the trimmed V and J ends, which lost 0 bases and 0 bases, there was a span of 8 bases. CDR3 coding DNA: TGTGCCAGCAGCTTAGCTCGACGGTCTAACTATGGCTACACCTTC. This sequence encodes CASSLARRSNYGYTF.

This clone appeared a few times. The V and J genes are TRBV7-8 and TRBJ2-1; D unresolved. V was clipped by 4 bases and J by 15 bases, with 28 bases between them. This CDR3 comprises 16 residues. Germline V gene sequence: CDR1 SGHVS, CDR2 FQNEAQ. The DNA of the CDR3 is TGTGCCAGCAGCTCCCTGTTGGAGCCGCAACCCGGTTTTTTGTTCTTC. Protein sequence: CASSSLLEPQPGFLFF.

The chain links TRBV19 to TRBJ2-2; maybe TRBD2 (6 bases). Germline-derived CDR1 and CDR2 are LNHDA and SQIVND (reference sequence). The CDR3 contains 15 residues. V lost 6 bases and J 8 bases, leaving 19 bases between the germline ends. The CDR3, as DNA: TGTGCCAGTAGAAAGCGGGCGGATAACGGGGGGGAGCTGTTTTTT. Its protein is CASRKRADNGGELFF.